The T cell receptor beta chain under discussion was sequenced for a study of CXCR3-negative and CXCR3-positive naive CD8 T cells. UMI-labeled 5' RACE yielded the TRB cDNA libraries. Following a re-call of the 5' RACE reads, TCRdb has one entry per CDR3 protein and lacks DNA. Recorded for this sample: about 130,000 distinct CDR3 sequences. There are 12 residues in the CDR3. On this clonotype: Its target is unknown.

Findings and limits, study-wide: Similar TRBV-TRBJ usage was seen in naive cells (both CXCR3-negative and CXCR3-positive), but memory cells differed.

Each CD8+ T cell subset was flow-sorted in triplicate. Every sort contained about 310,000 cells. The rearrangement joins TRBV12-3 or TRBV12-4 to TRBJ2-7. Source material: naive CXCR3- CD8+ T cells from blood. The subset: CD45RO-CCR7+CD27+CD95- naive CD8+ T cells lacking CXCR3 (TNR3-). The sequence was obtained from a human donor in good health. Some clones in this sample may be carry-over from other donors' samples. CDR3 protein: CASSFSIGEQYF.